Following are 2 T cell receptor beta chains from one sample sequenced in a study of blood T cell repertoires in COVID-19. TCRdb keeps only in-frame clones here, not all; method: immunoSEQ multiplex PCR. The data contain around 500,000 clones, roughly 90% of them singletons. The material sequenced was PBMCs or T cells enriched from blood (not recorded which). These receptors were collected from a woman between 40 and 55 years old who had recovered from COVID-19.

The chain employs TRBV4-1 and TRBJ2-7; 7 bases are a match to TRBD2. The CDR3 has 14 residues. Germline V gene lookup returns CDR1 MGHRA and CDR2 YSYEKL. After removal of 4 bases from V and 8 bases from J, the junction contained 11 bases not matched to a gene. The CDR3 DNA reads TGCGCCAGCAGCCGCCTAGCGGTTCCTTTCCAGCAGTACTTC. Translated, it gives CASSRLAVPFQQYF.

The chain couples TRBV15 to TRBJ1-2; tentatively, D is TRBD1 (5 bases). This CDR3 has 12 residues. V was pared by 0 bases and J by 8 bases, with 7 bases between. CDR1 and CDR2 (germline): LNHNV, YYDKDF (reference sequence). CDR3 DNA: TGTGCCACCAGCAGAGATAGGGGCGGCTACACCTTC. Protein product: CATSRDRGGYTF.